One sample yielded the 20 T cell receptor beta chains listed below, sequenced in a study of TIL therapy for anti-PD-1-resistant metastatic lung cancer. The immunoSEQ assay was v3. Sequencing used immunoSEQ multiplex PCR; TCRdb keeps in-frame clones, though not all of them. The sample comprises tens of thousands of clones, roughly 84% of which are singletons, and 2.5% to 3% rests with the top ten. Time point noted: pre-treatment sample, taken before nivolumab and TIL therapy. The sequencing here drew on blood, taken at baseline. The receptors here all came from a person between 25 and 80 years old with non-small cell lung cancer.

The chain is built from TRBV29-1 and TRBJ2-1; 11 bases are shared with TRBD2. Germline V gene sequence: CDR1 SQVTM, CDR2 ANQGSEA. This CDR3 is built from 11 residues. With V trimmed by 5 bases and J by 10 bases, 1 base remained unmatched. In DNA form, the CDR3 reads TGCAGCGTTCCTAGCGGGGGGGAGCAGTTCTTC. Translating it yields CSVPSGGEQFF.

The gene calls are TRBV21-1 and TRBJ2-7; TRBD2 is taken as the D call from the table, unchecked against the DNA. TRBV21-1 is flagged as a pseudogene. The CDR3 is 13 amino acids. The DNA for the CDR3 is TGTGCCAGCAGCAAAGAACGGAGCTACGAGCAGTACTTC. It specifies CASSKERSYEQYF.

The V and J genes are TRBV2 and TRBJ2-1, with a tentative D call TRBD2 (6 bases). Germline CDR1 reads SNHLY; CDR2 reads FYNNEI. Trimming removed 7 bases at V and 3 bases at J, with 19 bases between. The CDR3 totals 16 residues. The CDR3 spells CASIEGGRDFYNEQFF. The DNA of the CDR3 is TGTGCCAGCATCGAGGGAGGTAGGGATTTCTACAATGAGCAGTTCTTC.

The chain joins TRBV5-1 to TRBJ2-3; 9 nucleotides line up with TRBD1. The V segment lost 3 bases and the J segment 6 bases; nucleotides outside the gene matches: 11. CDR3 length: 16 amino acids. Germline lookup yields CDR1 SGHRS and CDR2 YFSETQ. The chain's CDR3 is CASSYSLGQGVDTQYF. DNA of the CDR3: TGCGCCAGCAGCTACTCCCTGGGACAGGGCGTGGATACGCAGTATTTT.

This clone was recorded once. V gene TRBV19 combines with J gene TRBJ2-1, with 8 bases fitting TRBD1. Germline CDR1 and CDR2: LNHDA and SQIVND (reference sequence). V lost 4 bases to trimming and J lost 5 bases; unmatched junction nucleotides: 4. CDR3 length: 14 residues. CDR3 in DNA: TGTGCCAGTAGTACCAGGGGGCAAGACAATGAGCAGTTCTTC. Its translation: CASSTRGQDNEQFF.

The chain is built from TRBV5-1 and TRBJ1-1; 7 nucleotides line up with TRBD1. CDR3 size: 16 residues. J lost 1 base, V lost 4 bases, and 10 bases had no gene match. The germline gives CDR1 SGHRS, CDR2 YFSETQ. This CDR3 reads CASSPGTDLRNTEAFF. DNA of the CDR3: TGCGCCAGCAGCCCCGGGACAGATCTAAGGAACACTGAAGCTTTCTTT. Based on the CDR3 plus reference TRBV5-1 and TRBJ1-1, the full variable domain is KAGVTQTPRYLIKTRGQQVTLSCSPISGHRSVSWYQQTPGQGLQFLFEYFSETQRNKGNFPGRFSGRQFSNSRSEMNVSTLELGDSALYLCASSPGTDLRNTEAFFGQGTRLTVV.

This clone was counted a single time. The chain combines TRBV7-2 with TRBJ2-6; 8 bases map to TRBD1. This CDR3 contains 18 residues. Trimming cost V 5 bases and J 4 bases; bases outside gene matches: 13. CDR1 and CDR2 from the germline V gene are SGHTA and FQGNSA. The CDR3: CASSPDRDFFSGANVLTF. The CDR3 bases are TGTGCCAGCAGCCCGGACAGGGATTTTTTCTCCGGGGCCAACGTCCTGACTTTC. Drawing the rest from reference TRBV7-2 and TRBJ2-6, the complete variable domain is GAGVSQSPSNKVTEKGKDVELRCDPISGHTALYWYRQSLGQGLEFLIYFQGNSAPDKSGLPSDRFSAERTGGSVSTLTIQRTQQEDSAVYLCASSPDRDFFSGANVLTFGAGSRLTVL.

This chain joins TRBV21-1 and TRBJ1-1. TRBV21-1 constitutes a pseudogene. The CDR3 is made up of 15 amino acids. As DNA, the CDR3 is TGTGCCAGCAGCAAAGCCAACCCCGCGGTCACTGAAGCTTTCTTT. Protein product: CASSKANPAVTEAFF.

The chain joins TRBV4-1 to TRBJ2-7, with D possibly being TRBD2 (6 bases). Germline CDR1 is MGHRA and CDR2 is YSYEKL. There are 15 residues in the CDR3. V lost 3 bases and J 3 bases, leaving 15 bases between the germline ends. CDR3 bases: TGCGCCAGCAGCCAGAGGGGCGCTAGCGTCTACGAGCAGTACTTC. This gives the protein CASSQRGASVYEQYF.

The V gene is TRBV6-5, the J gene TRBJ1-1; a possible D gene is TRBD1 (5 bases). Germline V gene sequence: CDR1 MNHEY, CDR2 SVGAGI. This CDR3 has 13 amino acids. CDR3 sequence: CVGRTAGETEAFF. Here the CDR3 DNA reads TGTGTGGGGCGGACGGCGGGAGAGACTGAAGCTTTCTTT.

This chain uses TRBV29-1 with TRBJ2-1, with TRBD2 matching over 10 bases. Germline lookup yields CDR1 SQVTM and CDR2 ANQGSEA. This CDR3 is built from 14 residues. Trimming cost V 4 bases and J 6 bases; bases outside gene matches: 6. The CDR3: CSVGGTSELNEQFF. CDR3 sequence (DNA): TGCAGCGTTGGAGGGACTAGCGAACTCAATGAGCAGTTCTTC.

This chain joins TRBV19 and TRBJ1-1; TRBD1 aligns across 7 bases. CDR1 is LNHDA, CDR2 SQIVND, per germline (reference sequence). The ends lost 7 bases at V and 0 bases at J; junction bases unmatched: 5. This CDR3 comprises 14 residues. The CDR3 DNA follows: TGTGCCAGTACGGACAGGACGGTGAACACTGAAGCTTTCTTT. Protein: CASTDRTVNTEAFF.

V is TRBV9 and J is TRBJ1-1; weak D call: TRBD1 (5 bases). There are 15 residues in the CDR3. The germline CDR1 and CDR2 sequences are SGDLS and YYNGEE. The germline V and J ends were trimmed by 0 bases and 5 bases, with 14 bases remaining between them. As DNA, the CDR3 is TGTGCCAGCAGCGTAGAGGGGCAGGGAAAGACTGAAGCTTTCTTT. As protein: CASSVEGQGKTEAFF.

This rearrangement joins TRBV30 to TRBJ2-7, with D perhaps matching TRBD1 (5 bases). The CDR3 has 16 residues. Trimming cost V 0 bases and J 2 bases, with 17 bases left between them. Germline assignment: CDR1 GTSNPN and CDR2 SVGIG (reference sequence). CDR3 in amino acids: CAWSVYGRGSTYEQYF. CDR3 sequence (DNA): TGTGCCTGGAGTGTGTACGGAAGGGGCTCAACCTACGAGCAGTACTTC.

The chain links TRBV7-9 to TRBJ2-3; tentatively, D is TRBD2 (6 bases). This CDR3 comprises 15 residues. The germline V gene has CDR1 SEHNR and CDR2 FQNEAQ (reference sequence). Trimming left V 5 bases short and J 2 bases short, with 14 bases between. The CDR3 coding sequence is TGTGCCAGCAGCCAAGAACTAGCTACCACAGATACGCAGTATTTT. Its protein is CASSQELATTDTQYF.

The V and J genes are TRBV5-4 and TRBJ1-4; D gene uncertain. Trimming removed 6 bases from V and 5 bases from J, with 5 bases in between. CDR1 and CDR2 (germline): SGHNT, YYREEE (reference sequence). The CDR3 runs to 11 residues. In DNA form, the CDR3 reads TGTGCCAGCACCCCGAATGAAAAACTGTTTTTT. This codes for CASTPNEKLFF.

The rearrangement links TRBV10-3 to TRBJ1-4, with 9 bases that match TRBD1. This CDR3 comprises 18 residues. Per the germline V gene, CDR1 is ENHRY and CDR2 is SYGVKD. Unmatched junction bases numbered 11, after V lost 6 bases and J lost 0 bases. The CDR3 nucleotides are TGTGCCATCAGCACCGGGACAGGGACTCCTACAACTAATGAAAAACTGTTTTTT. Its protein product is CAISTGTGTPTTNEKLFF.

The genes are TRBV12-5 and TRBJ1-3, with unresolved D. The V end lost 0 bases, the J end lost 0 bases, and 15 bases lay between the germline ends. This CDR3 region has 18 residues. Per germline, CDR1 LGHNT and CDR2 FRNRAP. The CDR3 region is CASGLVVERRTSGNTIYF. The CDR3 coding sequence is TGTGCTAGTGGTTTGGTTGTGGAACGGAGGACCTCTGGAAACACCATATATTTT. The variable domain in full, completed from reference TRBV12-5 and TRBJ1-3, reads DARVTQTPRHKVTEMGQEVTMRCQPILGHNTVFWYRQTMMQGLELLAYFRNRAPLDDSGMPKDRFSAEMPDATLATLKIQPSEPRDSAVYFCASGLVVERRTSGNTIYFGEGSWLTVV.

V and J are TRBV6-5 and TRBJ2-1, with D perhaps given as TRBD1 or TRBD2 (5 bases each). Trimming took 0 bases from V and 10 from J, leaving 16 bases between them. Per germline, CDR1 MNHEY and CDR2 SVGAGI. The CDR3 has 15 residues. This CDR3 reads CASSYSFVRDAEQFF. The CDR3 DNA reads as TGTGCCAGCAGTTACTCATTTGTAAGGGACGCCGAGCAGTTCTTC.

This chain connects TRBV6-1 to TRBJ2-3; D not certain. Trimming removed 3 bases at V and 5 bases at J, with 9 bases between. Germline V gene lookup returns CDR1 MNHNS and CDR2 SASEGT. The CDR3 is made up of 13 amino acids. The CDR3 coding sequence is TGTGCCAGCAGTGATTTAAGAGAAGATACGCAGTATTTT. Amino acid sequence: CASSDLREDTQYF.